Described below is a single TCR beta chain sequence and its context. Sequencing used immunoSEQ multiplex PCR; TCRdb keeps in-frame clones, though not all of them. Counted here are about 50,000 clones, about 81% occurring once; the ten biggest clones make up approximately 2.9%. The record originates from a study of PD-L1 blockade in urothelial cancer. Time point denoted: pretreatment peripheral blood. The CDR3 runs 16 residues. Trimming took 4 bases from V and 1 from J; bases not matched to a gene: 7. The germline gives CDR1 KGHSH, CDR2 LQKENI. The chain uses TRBV18 and TRBJ2-7; 10 nucleotides match TRBD2. Sequenced here: PBMCs, sampled around atezolizumab (anti-PD-L1) treatment. This receptor was obtained from a man aged 70-80 years with urothelial cancer. CDR3 amino acids: CASSHTAGGVSYEQYF. The CDR3 DNA reads TGTGCCAGCTCACATACAGCGGGAGGGGTATCCTACGAGCAGTACTTC. Full variable domain (remainder filled in from reference TRBV18 and TRBJ2-7): NAGVMQNPRHLVRRRGQEARLRCSPMKGHSHVYWYRQLPEEGLKFMVYLQKENIIDESGMPKERFSAEFPKEGPSILRIQQVVRGDSAAYFCASSHTAGGVSYEQYFGPGTRLTVT.